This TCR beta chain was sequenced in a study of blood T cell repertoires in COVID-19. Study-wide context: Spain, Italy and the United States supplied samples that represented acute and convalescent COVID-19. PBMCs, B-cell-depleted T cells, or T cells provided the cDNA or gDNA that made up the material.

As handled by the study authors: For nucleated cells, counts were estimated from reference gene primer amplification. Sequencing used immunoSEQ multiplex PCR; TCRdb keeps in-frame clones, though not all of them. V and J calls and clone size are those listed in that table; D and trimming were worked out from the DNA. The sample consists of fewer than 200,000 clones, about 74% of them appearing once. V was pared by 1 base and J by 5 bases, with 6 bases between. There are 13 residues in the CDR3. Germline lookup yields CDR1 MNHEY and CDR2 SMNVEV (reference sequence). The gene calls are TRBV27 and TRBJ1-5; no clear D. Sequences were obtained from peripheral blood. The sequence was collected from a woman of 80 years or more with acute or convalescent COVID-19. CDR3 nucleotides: TGTGCCAGCAGTTTATTGTTAGATCAGCCCCAGCATTTT. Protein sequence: CASSLLLDQPQHF.